This paragraph reports one TCR beta chain. This entry is derived from a study of OX40 agonist ivuxolimab in advanced cancers. Method: immunoSEQ multiplex PCR; TCRdb's copy keeps in-frame clones and lacks some. The sample lists 20,000 to 25,000 clones, around 90% occurring once. With 1 base removed from V and 7 bases from J, the gap between germline ends came to 26 bases. Germline assignment: CDR1 SGHDN and CDR2 FVKESK. CDR3 length: 19 residues. This clonotype was obtained from an adult with an advanced solid tumor such as melanoma, head and neck, liver or kidney cancer. The chain links TRBV14 to TRBJ2-1; the D call may be TRBD1 or TRBD2 (5 bases each). Sample: CD4+ or CD8+ T cells sorted from blood, taken in a trial of the OX40 agonist ivuxolimab. The CDR3, as DNA: TGTGCCAGCAGCCAAGGCAGGGACCTCTGGGCTCCGTACCAGAATGAGCAGTTCTTC. It yields the protein CASSQGRDLWAPYQNEQFF.